These T cell receptor beta chains were read from a single sample in a study of CD8 T cells in ankylosing spondylitis. TCRdb used MiXCR to reprocess the 5' RACE reads, holding one entry per CDR3 protein. The sample includes 250,000 to 400,000 distinct CDR3 sequences, roughly 11% of them seen just once. Sequenced: blood, either unsorted or a sorted T cell fraction (not recorded which). The receptors originated from a female donor with ankylosing spondylitis or in good health (not recorded which). The CDR3 runs from the conserved cysteine through the conserved F or W. The D gene is left open where the match is weak. Size is stated for part of the rows, as once, few or many counts, or as a class when the clone is expanded.

TRBD1	many	TRBJ1-6	TRBV28	TGTGCCAGCAGTGGTCGACAGGGACGAAATTCACCCCTCCACTTT	CASSGRQGRNSPLHF
.	many	TRBJ2-5	TRBV10-2	TGCGCCAGCAGTGAGTCGGCATCCCGACGGGAGACCCAGTACTTC	CASSESASRRETQYF
.	.	TRBJ2-1	TRBV6-2/TRBV6-3	TGTGCCAGCAGTTACCCGAGGGGGGCGCAGTTCTTC	CASSYPRGAQFF
.	.	TRBJ2-3	TRBV12-3/TRBV12-4	TGTGCCAGCAGTTTAGGGACTACCACAGATACGCAGTATTTT	CASSLGTTTDTQYF
TRBD2	many	TRBJ2-1	TRBV24-1	TGTGCCACCAGTGGGGTTAGCGGGAGGGCCCCCAATGAGCAGTTCTTC	CATSGVSGRAPNEQFF
.	.	TRBJ2-6	TRBV3-1	TGTGCCAGCAGCGCATCTGGGGGAGTATCTGGGGCCAACGTCCTGACTTTC	CASSASGGVSGANVLTF
.	.	TRBJ2-5	TRBV12-3/TRBV12-4	TGTGCCAGCAGTTTTCGTGGGACCCAAGAGACCCAGTACTTC	CASSFRGTQETQYF
.	many	TRBJ1-2	TRBV9	TGTGCCAGCAGCGCCACGGACAGTAGGGACTATGGCTACACCTTC	CASSATDSRDYGYTF
.	many	TRBJ2-2	TRBV5-1	TGCGCCAGCAGCTGGCGGGGACCCTTGAACACCGGGGAGCTGTTTTTT	CASSWRGPLNTGELFF
.	.	TRBJ1-1	TRBV21-1	TGTGCCGCGACGCGGGACACTGAAGCTTTCTTT	CAATRDTEAFF
TRBD1	many	TRBJ2-3	TRBV7-2	TGTGCCAGCAGCAAGGACAGGGATTATACAGATACGCAGTATTTT	CASSKDRDYTDTQYF
.	many	TRBJ1-2	TRBV29-1	TGCAGCGTTGCGGACCCCCGGGACTATGGCTACACCTTC	CSVADPRDYGYTF
TRBD2	many	TRBJ2-2	TRBV20-1	TGCAGTGCTAGCTCTCGGCTAGCGGGAGCGATCGGGGAGCTGTTTTTT	CSASSRLAGAIGELFF
.	many	TRBJ1-5	TRBV20-1	TGCAGTGCTTCCGGGGGGGGTGATCAGCCCCAGCATTTT	CSASGGGDQPQHF
.	many	TRBJ2-7	TRBV20-1	TGCAGTGCTAGTTCTAGCCCTCACTCCTACGAGCAGTACTTC	CSASSSPHSYEQYF
.	.	TRBJ2-2	TRBV19	TGTGCCAGTAGTATTGGGACGGCGAACACCGGGGAGCTGTTTTTT	CASSIGTANTGELFF
.	many	TRBJ1-1	TRBV7-2	TGTGCCAGCAGCTTGAAGGGCTTGAACACTGAAGCTTTCTTT	CASSLKGLNTEAFF
TRBD2	many	TRBJ2-2	TRBV20-1	TGCAGTGCCCCCTCGGCGGGAGTTAACGGGGAGCTGTTTTTT	CSAPSAGVNGELFF
TRBD1	.	TRBJ2-7	TRBV28	TGTGCCAGCAGTTTATCACAGGGGATCGACGAGCAGTACTTC	CASSLSQGIDEQYF
.	many	TRBJ2-7	TRBV6-1	TGTGCCAGCAGAGGGGACTCGACGTACGAGCAGTACTTC	CASRGDSTYEQYF
.	.	TRBJ2-3	TRBV12-3/TRBV12-4	TGTGCCAGCAGTCCACTAGCCGTACAGAGAGATACGCAGTATTTT	CASSPLAVQRDTQYF
.	many	TRBJ1-2	TRBV5-1	TGCGCCAGCAGCCCTGACACTACTAACTATGGCTACACCTTC	CASSPDTTNYGYTF
.	many	TRBJ1-1	TRBV20-1	TGCAGTGCTGCCTTAACCAACACTGAAGCTTTCTTT	CSAALTNTEAFF
TRBD2	many	TRBJ2-7	TRBV6-2/TRBV6-3	TGTGCCAGCAGTTACAGCGTAGCGGGTGGCTCCAGCTCCTACGAGCAGTACTTC	CASSYSVAGGSSSYEQYF
.	many	TRBJ2-3	TRBV5-1	TGCGCCAGCAGCTCAAATGGACCTAATAGCCGCACAGATACGCAGTATTTT	CASSSNGPNSRTDTQYF
TRBD1	few	TRBJ1-1	TRBV29-1	TGCAGCGTTGCCCACTTGGACAGGACGAACACTGAAGCTTTCTTT	CSVAHLDRTNTEAFF
.	few	TRBJ2-5	TRBV7-3	TGTGCCAGCAGCTCCAGACAGGACCAAGAGACCCAGTACTTC	CASSSRQDQETQYF
.	few	TRBJ1-1	TRBV3-1	TGTGCCAGCAGCCAAGTACTTAGGGGCGAAGCTTTCTTT	CASSQVLRGEAFF
.	many	TRBJ1-3	TRBV7-9	TGTGCCAGCAGCCCAACAGTCTCCCTAGGAAACACCATATATTTT	CASSPTVSLGNTIYF
.	many	TRBJ2-1	TRBV14	TGTGCCAGCAGCCCAGACTGGGACTCAAATGAGCAGTTCTTC	CASSPDWDSNEQFF
.	.	TRBJ2-6	TRBV27	TGTGCCAGCATGAGTCCCACCTCTGGGGCCAACGTCCTGACTTTC	CASMSPTSGANVLTF
.	.	TRBJ2-1	TRBV6-1	TGTGCCAGCAGGTCCCGGGCAGGGACTGAGCAGTTCTTC	CASRSRAGTEQFF
TRBD1	many	TRBJ1-2	TRBV20-1	TGCAGTGCTAGAGATCGAGCGACAGGGACCTATGGCTACACCTTC	CSARDRATGTYGYTF
TRBD2	many	TRBJ2-7	TRBV20-1	TGCAGTGCTAGAGATTGGACTAGCGTCTCCTACGAGCAGTACTTC	CSARDWTSVSYEQYF
.	many	TRBJ2-5	TRBV5-1	TGCGCCAGCAGCTTGGCACGGGGGAACCAAGAGACCCAGTACTTC	CASSLARGNQETQYF
TRBD2	many	TRBJ2-7	TRBV20-1	TGCAGTGCTAGTTTGATACTAGCGGGAGCCTACGAGCAGTACTTC	CSASLILAGAYEQYF
.	many	TRBJ1-5	TRBV20-1	TGCAGTGCCTCACGGGGGGAAAGTAGCAATCAGCCCCAGCATTTT	CSASRGESSNQPQHF
.	many	TRBJ1-5	TRBV5-5	TGTGCCAGCAGCTTGGGGGCACGAAGCAATCAGCCCCAGCATTTT	CASSLGARSNQPQHF
.	many	TRBJ2-7	TRBV20-1	TGCAGTGTCCAAGAGACGGAGCCCTACGAGCAGTACTTC	CSVQETEPYEQYF
TRBD2	few	TRBJ2-3	TRBV3-1	TGTGCCAGCAGCCGGACTAGCGGGGGTCCAGATACGCAGTATTTT	CASSRTSGGPDTQYF
.	many	TRBJ2-5	TRBV20-1	TGCAGTGCTAGCGGAAAAGAGACCCAGTACTTC	CSASGKETQYF
.	many	TRBJ1-5	TRBV20-1	TGCAGTGCTAGAGATTTGGGGGAATACAATCAGCCCCAGCATTTT	CSARDLGEYNQPQHF
TRBD2	many	TRBJ2-1	TRBV20-1	TGCAGTGCTAGAGATCTGACTAGCGGGAGGGCAGATCGTAATGAGCAGTTCTTC	CSARDLTSGRADRNEQFF
TRBD1	.	TRBJ2-1	TRBV18	TGTGCCAGCTCATCGACAGGGGCTCAGGCCAATGAGCAGTTCTTC	CASSSTGAQANEQFF
TRBD2	few	TRBJ2-1	TRBV11-2	TGTGCCAGCAGCCCATCGACTAGCGGGGTCAATGAGCAGTTCTTC	CASSPSTSGVNEQFF
.	many	TRBJ1-4	TRBV20-1	TGCAGTGCTAGTCGGCGGGAGAATGAAAAACTGTTTTTT	CSASRRENEKLFF
TRBD2	.	TRBJ2-3	TRBV6-2/TRBV6-3	TGTGCCAGCAGTTACCTCCTACCCGAACTAGCGACGACAGATACGCAGTATTTT	CASSYLLPELATTDTQYF
TRBD2	many	TRBJ2-1	TRBV19	TGTGCCAGTAGTCTGAGACTAGCGGCGTACAATGAGCAGTTCTTC	CASSLRLAAYNEQFF
.	many	TRBJ2-2	TRBV12-3/TRBV12-4	TGTGCCAGCAGCCCTTCCGCAGCTGACACCGGGGAGCTGTTTTTT	CASSPSAADTGELFF
.	.	TRBJ2-5	TRBV7-2	TGTGCCAGCAGCCTTCCCTTAGGAGAGACCCAGTACTTC	CASSLPLGETQYF
.	many	TRBJ1-1	TRBV5-1	TGCGCCAGCAGCTTGGTTTCGGGGACGTCTGAAGCTTTCTTT	CASSLVSGTSEAFF
.	many	TRBJ1-2	TRBV28	TGTGCCAGCAGTTTATACTCTCCGGGCCTACTCTCGGGGGGCTACACCTTC	CASSLYSPGLLSGGYTF
TRBD2	many	TRBJ2-2	TRBV3-1	TGTGCCAGCAGGCGATCTAGCGGGGGGAACACCGGGGAGCTGTTTTTT	CASRRSSGGNTGELFF
.	many	TRBJ2-7	TRBV20-1	TGCAGTCCTAGCCAGGCAGCAGTCTACGAGCAGTACTTC	CSPSQAAVYEQYF